What follows are 8 T cell receptor beta chains derived from one specimen sequenced in a study of technical replicates of blood from four donors. The data were produced by immunoSEQ multiplex PCR, yet TCRdb's version contains in-frame clones alone and is incomplete. The data show 75,000 to 85,000 clones, more than 80% seen once. Source material: PBMCs. These receptors were obtained from a human donor in good health. Some clones in this sample may be carry-over from other donors' samples.

The gene calls are TRBV6-1 and TRBJ2-3; TRBD2 aligns across 7 bases. The CDR3 has 15 residues. J gave up 0 bases and V 4 bases, and 4 bases lay outside the gene matches. CDR1 is MNHNS and CDR2 is SASEGT in the germline V gene. DNA of the CDR3: TGTGCCAGCAGTGTGGTAGCGGGTAGCACAGATACGCAGTATTTT. It codes for CASSVVAGSTDTQYF.

This chain links TRBV5-1 with TRBJ2-1, with 12 bases that match TRBD2. Trimming cost V 5 bases and J 7 bases; bases outside gene matches: 7. The CDR3 contains 15 residues. In germline, CDR1 is SGHRS, CDR2 YFSETQ. As DNA, the CDR3 is TGCGCCAGCAGGGAACTAGCGGGGGGTGAGAATGAGCAGTTCTTC. This gives the protein CASRELAGGENEQFF.

The chain links TRBV10-3 to TRBJ1-1; D is unresolved. Trimming pared 0 bases from V and 3 bases from J, leaving 8 bases between. Germline V CDR1 and CDR2: ENHRY, SYGVKD. This CDR3 has 14 amino acids. CDR3 sequence: CAISESRGYTEAFF. The CDR3 DNA reads as TGTGCCATCAGTGAGTCGCGAGGGTACACTGAAGCTTTCTTT.

There are a few counts of this clone. The rearrangement links TRBV30 to TRBJ2-7; D possibly corresponds to TRBD2 (5 bases). The CDR3 runs 12 residues. Germline lookup yields CDR1 GTSNPN and CDR2 SVGIG (reference sequence). V lost 0 bases to trimming and J lost 4 bases, with 7 bases between them. CDR3 in amino acids: CAWSVEGYEQYF. The CDR3 DNA reads TGTGCCTGGAGTGTAGAGGGATACGAGCAGTACTTC.

The sample holds a few counts of this clone. CDR3 protein: CAWSADGGNEKLFF. In DNA, the CDR3 is TGTGCCTGGAGTGCAGACGGGGGGAATGAAAAACTGTTTTTT. This rearrangement joins TRBV30 to TRBJ1-4, with D possibly matching TRBD1 (5 bases). This CDR3 spans 14 amino acids. CDR1 and CDR2 from the germline V gene are GTSNPN and SVGIG (reference sequence). The V end lost 1 base, the J end lost 5 bases, and 11 bases lay between the germline ends.

This rearrangement joins TRBV10-2 to TRBJ2-1; a weak D match, TRBD2 (6 bases). V shed 6 bases and J shed 4 bases, with 13 bases lying between them. This CDR3 has 14 residues. Germline CDR1 and CDR2: WSHSY and SAAADI. The CDR3 region is CASRAGTPYNEQFF. The CDR3 DNA reads as TGCGCCAGCAGGGCCGGGACTCCGTACAATGAGCAGTTCTTC.

The chain joins TRBV6-5 to TRBJ1-1; 10 positions agree with TRBD1. Unmatched junction bases numbered 3, after V lost 2 bases and J lost 6 bases. The CDR3 contains 14 residues. From germline, CDR1 is MNHEY and CDR2 SVGAGI. The DNA of the CDR3 is TGTGCCAGCAGTTACGACAGGGGGCGGGCTGAAGCTTTCTTT. Amino acids: CASSYDRGRAEAFF.

The chain combines TRBV19 with TRBJ1-2; perhaps TRBD1 as D (6 bases). Between the trimmed V and J ends, which lost 7 bases and 2 bases, there was a span of 14 bases. CDR1 is LNHDA and CDR2 is SQIVND in the germline V gene (reference sequence). The CDR3 contains 14 residues. As DNA, the CDR3 is TGTGCCAGTACGGGATTCAGGGGAAACTATGGCTACACCTTC. It specifies CASTGFRGNYGYTF.